The 25 T cell receptor beta chains given below trace back to one sample, sequenced in a study of blood T cell repertoires in COVID-19. Generated by immunoSEQ multiplex PCR, the TCRdb table keeps only in-frame clones and is missing some. The sample consists of a few hundred thousand clones, over 75% of them appearing once. The sequenced sample consisted of PBMCs or T cells enriched from blood (not recorded which). The receptor set was obtained from a man between 25 and 39 years old who had recovered from COVID-19.

This clone is a singleton in its sample. The chain links TRBV6-5 to TRBJ2-3; tentative D call: TRBD1 (5 bases). The length of the CDR3 is 13 residues. The germline gives CDR1 MNHEY, CDR2 SVGAGI. The CDR3 coding sequence is TGTGCTACAGGTCTACTTAGCACAGATACGCAGTATTTT. It codes for CATGLLSTDTQYF.

The chain is built from TRBV30 and TRBJ2-4; 13 bases map to TRBD2. Unmatched junction bases numbered 16, after V lost 2 bases and J lost 9 bases. The CDR3 has 18 residues. Germline V gene sequence: CDR1 GTSNPN, CDR2 SVGIG (reference sequence). CDR3 protein: CAWSSLTGTSGKGGIQYF. CDR3 nucleotides: TGTGCCTGGAGTTCTCTAACAGGGACTAGCGGGAAAGGAGGCATTCAGTACTTC.

The rearrangement joins TRBV18 to TRBJ1-1, with D tentatively TRBD1 (5 bases). V lost 8 bases and J 8 bases, leaving 9 bases between the germline ends. Germline values: CDR1 KGHSH, CDR2 LQKENI. This CDR3 has 10 residues. The CDR3 sequence: CASRAGEAFF. CDR3 nucleotides: TGTGCCAGCCGGGCAGGGGAAGCTTTCTTT. Combining the CDR3 with reference TRBV18 and TRBJ1-1 gives the whole variable domain NAGVMQNPRHLVRRRGQEARLRCSPMKGHSHVYWYRQLPEEGLKFMVYLQKENIIDESGMPKERFSAEFPKEGPSILRIQQVVRGDSAAYFCASRAGEAFFGQGTRLTVV.

CDR3 protein: CASSRYTDTQYF. DNA for the CDR3: TGTGCCAGCTCTCGGTACACAGATACGCAGTATTTT. V usage is TRBV2 and J usage is TRBJ2-3; D ambiguous. V lost 8 bases and J 2 bases, leaving 8 bases between the germline ends. Germline V lookup: CDR1 SNHLY, CDR2 FYNNEI. The CDR3 is made up of 12 amino acids.

The genes are TRBV20-1 and TRBJ2-1; D is perhaps TRBD1 (6 bases). This CDR3 spans 11 amino acids. Trimming left V 4 bases short and J 8 bases short, with 9 bases between. In germline, CDR1 is DFQATT, CDR2 SNEGSKA (reference sequence). The CDR3 sequence is CSATQGYEQFF. The CDR3 DNA follows: TGCAGTGCTACCCAGGGGTATGAGCAGTTCTTC.

V is TRBV4-1 and J is TRBJ2-7; 8 bases map to TRBD1. V was clipped by 5 bases and J by 1 base; unmatched bases: 4. Looked up from germline, CDR1 is MGHRA and CDR2 is YSYEKL. The CDR3 is 14 residues long. CDR3 DNA sequence: TGCGCCAGCAGCTTCCGGGACAGGTCCTACGAGCAGTACTTC. Amino acids: CASSFRDRSYEQYF.

The gene calls are TRBV6-5 and TRBJ2-1; D perhaps matches TRBD2 (7 bases). Trimming took off 0 bases at V and 4 bases at J, with 13 bases between the two ends. The CDR3 runs to 16 residues. Per germline, CDR1 MNHEY and CDR2 SVGAGI. Here the CDR3 reads CASSYSRGGSYNEQFF. CDR3 nucleotides: TGTGCCAGCAGTTACTCGAGGGGGGGTTCGTACAATGAGCAGTTCTTC.

The CDR3 DNA sequence: TGTGCCAGCAGTTTAGTCCGGGTCATACATAATGAAAAACTGTTTTTT. It yields the protein CASSLVRVIHNEKLFF. This rearrangement joins TRBV28 to TRBJ1-4; D not certain. CDR1 MDHEN and CDR2 SYDVKM come from the germline V gene. Trimming removed 2 bases at V and 4 bases at J, with 14 bases between. The CDR3 spans 16 residues.

The rearrangement joins TRBV28 to TRBJ2-3; tentative D call: TRBD2 (6 bases). V was shortened by 7 bases and J by 0 bases, with 11 bases between the two germline ends. The germline V gene encodes CDR1 MDHEN and CDR2 SYDVKM. The CDR3 covers 14 residues. CDR3 nucleotide sequence: TGTGCCAGCAAGGGACTTCGTAGCACAGATACGCAGTATTTT. Translated, it gives CASKGLRSTDTQYF.

V usage is TRBV5-4 and J usage is TRBJ2-7, with a weak D call TRBD2 (5 bases). CDR1 and CDR2 (germline): SGHNT, YYREEE (reference sequence). V lost 4 bases and J 3 bases, leaving 11 bases between the germline ends. The length of the CDR3 is 13 residues. CDR3 region: CASSEGLGYEQYF. The CDR3 region has the DNA TGTGCCAGCAGCGAAGGACTCGGCTACGAGCAGTACTTC.

V and J are TRBV18 and TRBJ2-3; TRBD1 matches at 9 bases. This CDR3 comprises 16 residues. CDR1 KGHSH and CDR2 LQKENI come from the germline V gene. V gave up 5 bases and J gave up 0 bases; unmatched junction bases: 6. The CDR3 here is CASSSGGQGSTDTQYF. The CDR3 nucleotides are TGTGCCAGCTCATCCGGGGGACAGGGAAGCACAGATACGCAGTATTTT.

This clone appeared once. V gene TRBV29-1 combines with J gene TRBJ2-1, with TRBD2 matching over 7 bases. The CDR3 is made up of 14 amino acids. CDR1 is SQVTM and CDR2 is ANQGSEA in the germline V gene. V shed 0 bases, J shed 10 bases, and the junction held 9 bases outside the gene matches. This chain's CDR3 is CSVEDRGGAGEQFF. CDR3 DNA: TGCAGCGTTGAAGATAGGGGCGGAGCGGGAGAGCAGTTCTTC.

This chain joins TRBV27 and TRBJ2-7; 7 nucleotides agree with TRBD1. The CDR3 is made up of 13 amino acids. In germline, CDR1 is MNHEY, CDR2 SMNVEV (reference sequence). V lost 4 bases to trimming and J lost 6 bases; unmatched junction nucleotides: 6. The CDR3 DNA follows: TGTGCCAGCAGTTCTGGACAGGTGGGCGAGCAGTACTTC. Protein: CASSSGQVGEQYF.

CDR3 in amino acids: CASSRSQYNEQFF. The CDR3 DNA is TGTGCCAGCAGCCGGTCCCAATACAATGAGCAGTTCTTC. V and J are TRBV7-2 and TRBJ2-1; D is undetermined. The CDR3 consists of 13 residues. Trimming took off 5 bases at V and 4 bases at J, with 9 bases between the two ends. Germline V gene lookup returns CDR1 SGHTA and CDR2 FQGNSA.

V usage is TRBV3-1 (or the pseudogene TRBV3-2) and J usage is TRBJ2-5; 7 positions match TRBD2. The CDR3 is 16 amino acids. The trim removed 4 bases at V and 2 bases at J, leaving 10 bases unmatched. In germline, CDR1 is LGHDT, CDR2 YNNKEL (reference sequence). CDR3 sequence (DNA): TGTGCCAGCAGCCGCCGGGTAGCGGGCTTACAAGAGACCCAGTACTTC. This translates into CASSRRVAGLQETQYF.

The chain has TRBV10-3 and TRBJ1-1; D is unresolved. This CDR3 region has 16 residues. V lost 0 bases to trimming and J lost 4 bases, with 15 bases between them. Germline V CDR1 and CDR2: ENHRY, SYGVKD. In DNA, the CDR3 is TGTGCCATCAGTGAGTCGATGGTGACTAGTCTCACTGAAGCTTTCTTT. Translated: CAISESMVTSLTEAFF.

The CDR3 DNA reads as TGTGCCAGCGAGGAACATAGCTATGGCTACACCTTC. This translates into CASEEHSYGYTF. The chain combines TRBV28 with TRBJ1-2; no clear D. The CDR3 has 12 amino acids. Germline V gives CDR1 MDHEN, CDR2 SYDVKM. The V and J ends lost 8 bases and 4 bases respectively, with 11 bases between them.

This chain joins TRBV28 and TRBJ2-7; D is unresolved. The length of the CDR3 is 14 residues. V lost 7 bases and J 3 bases, leaving 16 bases between the germline ends. Germline-derived CDR1 and CDR2 are MDHEN and SYDVKM. CDR3 in DNA: TGTGCCAGCACTTTCACGGTAACGTTCTACGAGCAGTACTTC. Residues: CASTFTVTFYEQYF.

V and J are TRBV18 and TRBJ1-5, with TRBD1 as a possible D gene (5 bases). CDR1 and CDR2 (germline): KGHSH, LQKENI. Trimming pared 6 bases from V and 7 bases from J, leaving 19 bases between. CDR3 length: 15 amino acids. CDR3 sequence (DNA): TGTGCCAGCTCCCTCCGGCGCAGGGAGGACCAGCCCCAGCATTTT. Protein product: CASSLRRREDQPQHF. Supplemented by reference TRBV18 and TRBJ1-5, the full variable domain reads NAGVMQNPRHLVRRRGQEARLRCSPMKGHSHVYWYRQLPEEGLKFMVYLQKENIIDESGMPKERFSAEFPKEGPSILRIQQVVRGDSAAYFCASSLRRREDQPQHFGDGTRLSIL.

The gene calls are TRBV3-1 (or the pseudogene TRBV3-2) and TRBJ1-2; 9 bases agree with TRBD1. The CDR3 is 16 residues long. The V gene end was trimmed by 4 bases and the J gene end by 4 bases; junction bases not matched to a gene: 10. Germline loops: CDR1 LGHDT, CDR2 YNNKEL (reference sequence). The CDR3 DNA reads TGTGCCAGCAGCCCCCCGGGACAGGGAACTTTCTATGGCTACACCTTC. As protein: CASSPPGQGTFYGYTF.

The gene calls are TRBV9 and TRBJ1-2, with 9 bases identical to TRBD1. This CDR3 is built from 16 residues. The V gene's germline CDR1 is SGDLS and CDR2 YYNGEE. Losses at the gene ends were 4 bases for V and 1 base for J; bases not matched to a gene: 8. CDR3 amino acids: CASSLRQGDLNYGYTF. CDR3 sequence (DNA): TGTGCCAGCAGCTTAAGACAGGGGGACCTTAACTATGGCTACACCTTC.

The chain has TRBV7-9 and TRBJ1-2; 8 bases agree with TRBD1. Trimming took 5 bases from V and 6 from J; bases not matched to a gene: 2. The CDR3 has 12 amino acids. CDR1 is SEHNR and CDR2 is FQNEAQ in the germline V gene (reference sequence). The CDR3 protein is CASSMTGDGYTF. The DNA of the CDR3 is TGTGCCAGCAGCATGACAGGGGATGGCTACACCTTC.

This chain connects TRBV6-6 to TRBJ2-1; 7 bases map to TRBD2. Per the germline V gene, CDR1 is MNHNY and CDR2 is SVGAGI (reference sequence). V shed 9 bases and J 4 bases; nucleotides not matched to a gene: 6. The CDR3 is 13 residues long. CDR3 sequence: CASQRDAYNEQFF. DNA for the CDR3: TGTGCCAGTCAGCGGGACGCATACAATGAGCAGTTCTTC.

CDR3 protein: CAWATGGTYNEQFF. The CDR3 DNA is TGTGCCTGGGCGACAGGGGGGACCTACAATGAGCAGTTCTTC. The gene calls are TRBV30 and TRBJ2-1, with 9 bases aligning to TRBD1. The J segment lost 2 bases and the V segment lost 5 bases, leaving 4 bases of the junction unmatched. The CDR3 is 14 residues long. Germline CDR1 and CDR2: GTSNPN and SVGIG (reference sequence).

This clone was seen more than once but under ten times. V gene TRBV19 combines with J gene TRBJ1-4; the D is unclear. V was pared by 6 bases and J by 4 bases, with 12 bases between. CDR1 LNHDA and CDR2 SQIVND come from the germline V gene (reference sequence). This CDR3 spans 14 amino acids. DNA of the CDR3: TGTGCCAGTAGGGGGAGGATGGATAATGAAAAACTGTTTTTT. It codes for CASRGRMDNEKLFF.